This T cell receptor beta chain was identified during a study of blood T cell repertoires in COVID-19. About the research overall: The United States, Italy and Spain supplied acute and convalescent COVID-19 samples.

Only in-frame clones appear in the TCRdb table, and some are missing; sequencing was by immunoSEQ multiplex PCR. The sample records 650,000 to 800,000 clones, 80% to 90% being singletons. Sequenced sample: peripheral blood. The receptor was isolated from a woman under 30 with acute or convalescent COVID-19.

The CDR3 DNA reads TGTGCCAGCAGCCCCCTGACAGGGGGCGCCCCAGATACGCAGTATTTT. Encoded protein: CASSPLTGGAPDTQYF. The chain uses TRBV7-9 and TRBJ2-3; 10 nucleotides line up with TRBD1. CDR1 SEHNR and CDR2 FQNEAQ come from the germline V gene (reference sequence). The V segment lost 5 bases and the J segment 4 bases; nucleotides outside the gene matches: 9. This CDR3 contains 16 residues.